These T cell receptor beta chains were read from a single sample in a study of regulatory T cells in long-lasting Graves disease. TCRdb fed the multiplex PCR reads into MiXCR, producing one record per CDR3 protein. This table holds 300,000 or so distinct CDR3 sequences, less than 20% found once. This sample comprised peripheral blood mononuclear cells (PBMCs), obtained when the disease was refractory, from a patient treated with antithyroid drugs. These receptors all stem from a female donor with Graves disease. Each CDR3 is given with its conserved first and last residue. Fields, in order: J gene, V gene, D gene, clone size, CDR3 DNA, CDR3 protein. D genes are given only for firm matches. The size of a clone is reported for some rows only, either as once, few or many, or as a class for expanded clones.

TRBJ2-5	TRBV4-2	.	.	TGTGCCAGCAGCCAGCCGGACAGCCAGGGAGAGACCCAGTACTTC	CASSQPDSQGETQYF
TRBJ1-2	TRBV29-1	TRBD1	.	TGCAGCGTTTCACCGGGACAGGGGATCCTAGGGTATGGCTACACCTTC	CSVSPGQGILGYGYTF
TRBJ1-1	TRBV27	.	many	TGTGCCAGCAGTCTAAGACCCCCTAGACAGGTCGGGGGCAAAGCTTTCTTT	CASSLRPPRQVGGKAFF
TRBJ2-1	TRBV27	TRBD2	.	TGTGCCAGCAGTCTGACCGGGACTAGCGGGACGGATGAGCAGTTCTTC	CASSLTGTSGTDEQFF
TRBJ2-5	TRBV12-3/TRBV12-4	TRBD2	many	TGTGCCAGCACAGGGACTAGGAAAGAGACCCAGTACTTC	CASTGTRKETQYF
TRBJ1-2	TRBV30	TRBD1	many	TGTGCCTCCAAGAGGACAGGGAACTATGGCTACACCTTC	CASKRTGNYGYTF
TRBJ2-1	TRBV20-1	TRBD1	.	TGCAGTGCTAGAGAGAGGGACAGGGGACTCCAAGAGACCCAGTTCTTC	CSARERDRGLQETQFF
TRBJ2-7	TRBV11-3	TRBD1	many	TGTGCCAGCAGCTTTAGGGGGCGCCCCGGCGAGCAGTACTTC	CASSFRGRPGEQYF
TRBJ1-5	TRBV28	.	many	TGTGCCAGCAGTCCCCCCAGGAGACCGCCCCAGCATTTT	CASSPPRRPPQHF
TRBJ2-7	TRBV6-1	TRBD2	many	TGTGCCAGCAGCTTCCTCCTAGCGGGAGGGCCGCCCTACGAGCAGTACTTC	CASSFLLAGGPPYEQYF
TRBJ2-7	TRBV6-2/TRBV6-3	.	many	TGTGCCAGCGACGGAAGCGTGGGTGAGCAGTACTTC	CASDGSVGEQYF
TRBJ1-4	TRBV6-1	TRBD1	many	TGTGCCAGCAGAATCGGACAGGTTCAAAGTGAAAAACTGTTTTTT	CASRIGQVQSEKLFF
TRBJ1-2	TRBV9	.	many	TGTGCCAGCAGCGTAGCGGCTAACTATGGCTACACCTTC	CASSVAANYGYTF
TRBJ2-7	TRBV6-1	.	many	TGTGCCAGCCGATTTCAAAGCTACGAGCAGTACTTC	CASRFQSYEQYF
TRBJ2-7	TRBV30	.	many	TGTGCCTGGAACGCCGCCACCTCCTCCTACGAGCAGTACTTC	CAWNAATSSYEQYF
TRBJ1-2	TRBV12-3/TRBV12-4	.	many	TGTGCCAGCAGTTTAGCCTGGGACCTCGCGGATGGCTACACCTTC	CASSLAWDLADGYTF
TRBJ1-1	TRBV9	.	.	TGTGCCAGCAGCGTAGTTTCGAGGGGGACTGAAGCTTTCTTT	CASSVVSRGTEAFF
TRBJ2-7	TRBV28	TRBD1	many	TGTGCCAGCAGTCGACCACTGACAGGGGGAGACTACGAGCAGTACTTC	CASSRPLTGGDYEQYF
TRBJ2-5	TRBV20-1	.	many	TGCAGTGCTAGAGGGTGGACAGATCCAGGGACCCAGTACTTC	CSARGWTDPGTQYF
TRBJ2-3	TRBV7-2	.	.	TGTGCCAGCAGCTTCGACTGGACAGATACGCAGTATTTT	CASSFDWTDTQYF
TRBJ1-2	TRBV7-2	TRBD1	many	TGTGCCAGCAGTCGAGACAGGGGGAACTATGGCTACACCTTC	CASSRDRGNYGYTF
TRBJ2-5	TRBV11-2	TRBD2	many	TGTGCCAGCAGCCGGGGGGGGTGGGCAGGCCAAGAGACCCAGTACTTC	CASSRGGWAGQETQYF
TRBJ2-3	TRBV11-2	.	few	TGTGCCAGCAGTGACAGACGGGACTCTGCCACAGATACGCAGTATTTT	CASSDRRDSATDTQYF
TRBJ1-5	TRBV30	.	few	TGTGCCTGGAGTGGGGGGGCTGGGTATCAGCCCCAGCATTTT	CAWSGGAGYQPQHF
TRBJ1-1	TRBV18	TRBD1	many	TGTGCCAGCTCACTCGGACAGGGATGGACTGAAGCTTTCTTT	CASSLGQGWTEAFF
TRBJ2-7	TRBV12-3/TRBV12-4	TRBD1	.	TGTGCCAGCAGTCCCGACGGGACAGGGAGCCCCTACGAGCAGTACTTC	CASSPDGTGSPYEQYF
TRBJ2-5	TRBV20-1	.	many	TGCAGTGCTAGAGCATGGACAGAAGAGACCCAGTACTTC	CSARAWTEETQYF
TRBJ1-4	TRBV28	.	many	TGTGCCAGCAGTTCCCTTCGGCTTCCTAATGAAAAACTGTTTTTT	CASSSLRLPNEKLFF
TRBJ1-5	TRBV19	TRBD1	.	TGTGCCACCGAAGAGGTTCGGGGACAGGGAAATCAGCCCCAGCATTTT	CATEEVRGQGNQPQHF
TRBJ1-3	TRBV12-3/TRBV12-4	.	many	TGTGCCAGCAGTTTAGAGGGACTGCTCTCTGGAAACACCATATATTTT	CASSLEGLLSGNTIYF
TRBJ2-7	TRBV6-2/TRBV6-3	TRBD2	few	TGTGCCAGCAGTTACTCCAGCGGGGGAATCTACGAGCAGTACTTC	CASSYSSGGIYEQYF
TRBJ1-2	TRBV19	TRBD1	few	TGTGCCAGTAGTATACCACGGGGCAGGGGGCTCTTCTATGGCTACACCTTC	CASSIPRGRGLFYGYTF
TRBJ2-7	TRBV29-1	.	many	TGCAGCGTTGAGGGACAAACGGCCGAGCAGTACTTC	CSVEGQTAEQYF
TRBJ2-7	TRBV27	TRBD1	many	TGTGCCAGCCGAGGACAGGGGGCATACGAGCAGTACTTC	CASRGQGAYEQYF
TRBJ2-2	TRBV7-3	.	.	TGTGCCAGCAGCTTAACGATCGCGGGAACCCTTTCCGGGGAGCTGTTTTTT	CASSLTIAGTLSGELFF
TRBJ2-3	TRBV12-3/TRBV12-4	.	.	TGTGCCAGCAGAACGACAGGCACAGATACGCAGTATTTT	CASRTTGTDTQYF
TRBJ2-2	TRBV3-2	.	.	TGTGCCAGCAGCCGATTGACAGGGGGCGTCACCGGGGAGCTGTTTTTT	CASSRLTGGVTGELFF
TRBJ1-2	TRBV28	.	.	TGTGCCAGCAGTGAGGCAGGGCGGGATGGCTACACCTTC	CASSEAGRDGYTF
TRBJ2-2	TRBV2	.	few	TGTGCCAGCAGTTGGACTGATCAAACGAACACCGGGGAGCTGTTTTTT	CASSWTDQTNTGELFF
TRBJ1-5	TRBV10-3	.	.	TGTGCCATCAGTGATTATCAGGGCCAGCCCCAGCATTTT	CAISDYQGQPQHF
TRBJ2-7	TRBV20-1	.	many	TGCAGTGCTAGTTTCGGTTACGAGCAGTACTTC	CSASFGYEQYF
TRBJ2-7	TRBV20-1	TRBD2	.	TGCAGTGCTAGCGGGAGGTACTACGAGCAGTACTTC	CSASGRYYEQYF
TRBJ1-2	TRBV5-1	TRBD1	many	TGCGCCAGCAGCCCCGGACAGGGGAGGAACTATGGCTACACCTTC	CASSPGQGRNYGYTF
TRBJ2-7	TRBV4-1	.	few	TGCGCCAGCAGCCAAGAATATCCAGCGGGCTTCTACGAGCAGTACTTC	CASSQEYPAGFYEQYF
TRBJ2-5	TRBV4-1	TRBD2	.	TGCGCCAGCAGCCCCACCCCCCTAGCGGGTGCATGGGAGACCCAGTACTTC	CASSPTPLAGAWETQYF
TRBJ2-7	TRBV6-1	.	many	TGTGCCAGCAGCGACCGGGACGCCTTTTCCTACGAGCAGTACTTC	CASSDRDAFSYEQYF
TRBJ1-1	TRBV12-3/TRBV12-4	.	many	TGTGCCAGCAGTTATTCAGGCATGAACACTGAAGCTTTCTTT	CASSYSGMNTEAFF
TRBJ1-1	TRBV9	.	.	TGTGCCAGCAGCGTAGAGGACAAGATTATAGATGAAGCTTTCTTT	CASSVEDKIIDEAFF
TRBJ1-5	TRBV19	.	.	TGTGCCAGTAGTATGGACCGGGAAACTCGGCCCCAGCATTTT	CASSMDRETRPQHF
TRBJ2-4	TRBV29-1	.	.	TGCAGCGCCCAGGGGATAGCCAAAAACATTCAGTACTTC	CSAQGIAKNIQYF
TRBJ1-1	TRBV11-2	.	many	TGTGCCAGCAGCCAGACAGCAAGGAACACTGAAGCTTTCTTT	CASSQTARNTEAFF